These 6 T cell receptor beta chains originate from one sample sequenced in a study of glioma-infiltrating T cells. The iRepertoire nested amplicon-rescue multiplex PCR amplified TCR alpha and beta CDR3s from RNA. TCRdb independently ran MiXCR on the multiplex PCR reads; one entry per CDR3 protein. Of approximately 400,000 distinct CDR3 sequences detected, roughly 41% appear once; the ten largest clones hold around 12%. Sequencing was carried out using glioma tissue, nonneoplastic brain tissue, or PBMCs (not recorded which). Receptor source: a human donor with low-grade glioma or glioblastoma, undergoing nonglioma brain surgery, or in good health (not recorded which).

The chain links TRBV19 to TRBJ1-1, with TRBD1 matching over 8 bases. V lost 5 bases, J lost 6 bases, and 11 bases stayed unmatched. This CDR3 region has 15 residues. Germline V gene lookup returns CDR1 LNHDA and CDR2 SQIVND (reference sequence). CDR3 loop: CASSLQSGGFSEAFF. For the CDR3, the DNA is TGTGCCAGTAGTCTCCAATCAGGGGGCTTTTCTGAAGCTTTCTTT. The full variable domain, rest sourced from reference TRBV19 and TRBJ1-1, is DGGITQSPKYLFRKEGQNVTLSCEQNLNHDAMYWYRQDPGQGLRLIYYSQIVNDFQKGDIAEGYSVSREKKESFPLTVTSAQKNPTAFYLCASSLQSGGFSEAFFGQGTRLTVV.

Turning to this clonotype: A much larger clone differs from this one at a single base, so this may be a read error. The J gene is TRBJ2-1, the V gene TRBV4-1; 7 bases line up with TRBD2. The germline V gene encodes CDR1 MGHRA and CDR2 YSYEKL. V trimming: 6 bases; J trimming: 3 bases; junction bases outside the gene matches: 11. The CDR3 contains 16 residues. This chain's CDR3 is CASRPQAGTDYNEQFF. CDR3 coding DNA: TGCGCCAGCAGACCTCAAGCGGGAACGGACTACAATGAGCAGTTCTTC.

This clonotype was observed at least ten times. The CDR3 protein is CASSLQWVETQYF. CDR3 nucleotide sequence: TGTGCCAGCAGCCTGCAGTGGGTAGAGACCCAGTACTTC. The chain joins TRBV25-1 to TRBJ2-5; no clear D. The germline V and J ends were trimmed by 6 bases and 4 bases, with 12 bases remaining between them. CDR1 and CDR2 (germline): MGHDK, SYGVNS. This CDR3 region has 13 residues.

This clonotype was seen many times. The chain links TRBV20-1 to TRBJ1-5; 7 positions match TRBD1. Germline trimming cut 5 bases from V and 0 bases from J; bases unmatched to any gene: 10. The germline V gene has CDR1 DFQATT and CDR2 SNEGSKA (reference sequence). This CDR3 contains 16 residues. The chain's CDR3 is CSALQTGRDSNQPQHF. As DNA, the CDR3 is TGCAGTGCTCTCCAGACAGGGCGGGATAGCAATCAGCCCCAGCATTTT.

This clonotype was recorded at least ten times. This rearrangement joins TRBV20-1 to TRBJ2-1; TRBD2 aligns across 9 bases. With 3 bases clipped from V and 7 bases from J, the junction kept 7 bases outside the gene matches. This CDR3 has 14 residues. CDR1 is DFQATT, CDR2 SNEGSKA, per germline (reference sequence). The CDR3 loop is CSASTSGWVNEQFF. DNA of the CDR3: TGCAGTGCTAGCACTAGCGGGTGGGTTAATGAGCAGTTCTTC.

This clonotype was recorded only once. The chain is built from TRBV19 and TRBJ2-2; D gene unclear. Trimming removed 5 bases from V and 7 bases from J, with 8 bases in between. CDR1 LNHDA and CDR2 SQIVND come from the germline V gene (reference sequence). The CDR3 has 12 amino acids. CDR3 in amino acids: CASSLVFGELFF. In nucleotides, the CDR3 is TGTGCCAGTAGTCTCGTATTCGGGGAGCTGTTTTTT.